This T cell receptor beta chain emerged from a study of beta chain features in type 1 diabetes. This CDR3 is 15 amino acids long. Trimming removed 3 bases from V and 9 bases from J; junction bases left unmatched: 4. Germline V gives CDR1 SGHRS, CDR2 YFSETQ. A few counts support this clone. The study reverse transcribed the entire isolated RNA, so it sequenced expressed TCRB transcripts. TCRdb keeps only in-frame clones here, not all; method: immunoSEQ multiplex PCR. Among under 400,000 clones listed, 15% to 20% were seen once. The rearrangement joins TRBV5-1 to TRBJ2-1; 15 bases match TRBD2. This sequence was found in a young woman in good health. The sample was naive CD4+ T cells from blood. For the CDR3, the DNA is TGCGCCAGCAGCTCTGGGACTAGCGGGGGGTTTGAGCAGTTCTTC. It specifies CASSSGTSGGFEQFF.